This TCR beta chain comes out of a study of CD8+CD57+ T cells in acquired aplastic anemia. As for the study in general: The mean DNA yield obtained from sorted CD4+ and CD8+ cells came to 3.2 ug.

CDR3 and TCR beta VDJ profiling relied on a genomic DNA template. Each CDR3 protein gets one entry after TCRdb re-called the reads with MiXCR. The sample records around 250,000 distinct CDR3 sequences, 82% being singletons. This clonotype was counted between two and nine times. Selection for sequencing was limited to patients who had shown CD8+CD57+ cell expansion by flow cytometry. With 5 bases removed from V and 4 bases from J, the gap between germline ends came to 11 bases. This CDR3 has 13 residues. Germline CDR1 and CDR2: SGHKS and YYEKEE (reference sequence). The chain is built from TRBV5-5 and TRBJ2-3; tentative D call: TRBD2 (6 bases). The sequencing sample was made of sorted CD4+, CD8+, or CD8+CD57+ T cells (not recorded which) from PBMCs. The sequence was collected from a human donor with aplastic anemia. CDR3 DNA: TGTGCCAGCAGGGCCGGGGAGGCAGATACGCAGTATTTT. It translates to CASRAGEADTQYF. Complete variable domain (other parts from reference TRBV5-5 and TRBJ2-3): DAGVTQSPTHLIKTRGQQVTLRCSPISGHKSVSWYQQVLGQGPQFIFQYYEKEERGRGNFPDRFSARQFPNYSSELNVNALLLGDSALYLCASRAGEADTQYFGPGTRLTVL.